This TCR beta chain was sequenced in a study of blood T cell repertoires in COVID-19. Trimming left V 5 bases short and J 0 bases short, with 14 bases between. The CDR3 has 16 amino acids. CDR1 and CDR2 from the germline V gene are SEHNR and FQNEAQ (reference sequence). Generated by immunoSEQ multiplex PCR, the TCRdb table keeps only in-frame clones and is missing some. Found here are roughly 200,000 clones, around 88% of them singletons; the top ten hold more than 1.4%. The material sequenced was peripheral blood. The TCR originated in a man younger than 30 with active or convalescent COVID-19. The chain carries TRBV7-9 and TRBJ2-1; D remains unclear. CDR3 amino acids: CASSPAGNSSYNEQFF. As DNA, the CDR3 is TGTGCCAGCAGCCCCGCTGGTAACAGCTCCTACAATGAGCAGTTCTTC.